The rows below give T cell receptor beta chains drawn from one sample of a study of blood T cell repertoires in COVID-19. Sequencing was performed with immunoSEQ multiplex PCR; in TCRdb, only in-frame clones are kept and a portion is missing. The data contain around 160,000 clones, 65% to 85% of them singletons. Specimen: peripheral blood. The origin of the receptors is a woman aged 80 or older with acute or convalescent COVID-19. Both conserved end residues are part of each CDR3. Each record gives: V gene, D gene, clone size, J gene, CDR3 protein, CDR3 DNA. D genes are given only for firm matches. Part of the rows lack a size; the others show once, few, many or a class for expanded clones.

>TRBV28|NA|NA|TRBJ1-6
CASSLDSDADSPLHF
TGTGCCAGCAGTTTAGACAGCGATGCGGATTCACCCCTCCACTTT
>TRBV3-1/TRBV3-2|TRBD2|NA|TRBJ2-7
CASSLGLAGPYEQYF
TGTGCCAGCAGCCTCGGACTAGCGGGACCCTACGAGCAGTACTTC
>TRBV5-6|NA|NA|TRBJ2-7
CASSLGQGIYEQYF
TGTGCCAGCAGCTTGGGGCAGGGGATATACGAGCAGTACTTC
>TRBV5-4|TRBD1|NA|TRBJ1-6
CASSLVTGGSPLHF
TGTGCCAGCAGCTTGGTGACAGGGGGGTCACCCCTCCACTTT
>TRBV28|NA|NA|TRBJ1-3
CASSSLSSIYF
TGTGCCAGCAGTTCCTTATCTTCCATATATTTT
>TRBV18|NA|NA|TRBJ1-1
CASSPATLGTEAFF
TGTGCCAGCTCACCAGCGACACTTGGGACTGAAGCTTTCTTT
>TRBV7-9|NA|once|TRBJ2-7
CASSTYDRAYEQYF
TGTGCCAGCAGCACCTACGACAGAGCCTACGAGCAGTACTTC
>TRBV11-3|NA|NA|TRBJ1-3
CASSLENMRRLQQVGNTIYF
TGTGCCAGCAGCTTAGAAAATATGCGACGGCTTCAGCAGGTTGGAAACACCATATATTTT
>TRBV28|NA|NA|TRBJ1-6
CASSLGPYGHNSPLHF
TGTGCCAGCAGTTTGGGGCCTTATGGACATAATTCACCCCTCCACTTT
>TRBV7-9|NA|NA|TRBJ1-2
CASSLQGYHGYTF
TGTGCCAGCAGCTTACAGGGATATCATGGCTACACCTTC
>TRBV28|NA|NA|TRBJ2-3
CASGGVAVNTDTQYF
TGTGCCAGCGGGGGTGTAGCGGTAAACACAGATACGCAGTATTTT
>TRBV4-1|NA|NA|TRBJ1-1
CASSQDEGTEAFF
TGCGCCAGCAGCCAAGATGAGGGCACTGAAGCTTTCTTT
>TRBV6-6|TRBD1|NA|TRBJ1-2
CASSATGGVYGYTF
TGTGCCAGCAGTGCAACAGGGGGAGTCTATGGCTACACCTTC
>TRBV9|TRBD1|few|TRBJ1-2
CASSVAGGHGYTF
TGTGCCAGCAGCGTAGCAGGGGGACATGGCTACACCTTC
>TRBV7-9|TRBD2|NA|TRBJ2-2
CASSFGTNAGELFF
TGTGCCAGCAGCTTCGGGACTAATGCCGGGGAGCTGTTTTTT
>TRBV30|NA|NA|TRBJ1-4
CAWRVSANEKLFF
TGTGCCTGGAGAGTCAGCGCGAATGAGAAACTGTTTTTT
>TRBV30|NA|NA|TRBJ1-5
CAWSIGAGGRQPQHF
TGTGCCTGGAGTATAGGGGCAGGTGGGCGGCAGCCCCAGCATTTT
>TRBV7-2|NA|NA|TRBJ2-7
CASSLAGGLSYEQYF
TGTGCCAGCAGCTTAGCAGGCGGTCTCTCCTACGAGCAGTACTTC
>TRBV11-2|NA|few|TRBJ1-1
CASSLTRVEAFF
TGTGCCAGCAGCTTGACTAGGGTGGAAGCTTTCTTT
>TRBV12-5|NA|NA|TRBJ1-2
CASGSPGYGGYTF
TGTGCTAGTGGTTCCCCGGGTTACGGTGGCTACACCTTC
>TRBV7-8|NA|NA|TRBJ2-7
CASSALAGGHEQYF
TGTGCCAGCAGCGCTCTAGCCGGGGGGCACGAGCAGTACTTC
>TRBV6-5|NA|NA|TRBJ2-3
CASSNDRSDTDTQYF
TGTGCCAGCAGCAACGACAGGTCGGACACAGATACGCAGTATTTT
>TRBV27|NA|NA|TRBJ1-6
CASFRGPNSPLHF
TGTGCCAGCTTTAGGGGTCCTAATTCACCCCTCCACTTT
>TRBV28|TRBD1|NA|TRBJ1-3
CASSWGQGNTIYF
TGTGCCAGCAGTTGGGGACAGGGAAACACCATATATTTT
>TRBV19|NA|NA|TRBJ2-1
CASSVLRGVGNEQFF
TGTGCCAGTAGTGTCCTCAGGGGAGTAGGGAATGAGCAGTTCTTC
>TRBV18|TRBD1|NA|TRBJ1-4
CASSPDRDEKLFF
TGTGCCAGCTCCCCGGACAGGGACGAAAAACTGTTTTTT
>TRBV19|NA|NA|TRBJ1-3
CASSIVAALGRASGNTIYF
TGTGCCAGTAGTATTGTGGCGGCGTTAGGCAGGGCCTCTGGAAACACCATATATTTT
>TRBV2|NA|once|TRBJ1-6
CASNLQGHNSPLHF
TGTGCCAGCAACCTACAGGGTCATAATTCACCCCTCCACTTT
>TRBV27|TRBD1|NA|TRBJ2-7
CASSFRQGITYEQYF
TGTGCCAGCAGTTTTCGACAGGGGATAACGTACGAGCAGTACTTC
>TRBV6-5|TRBD1|NA|TRBJ1-1
CASTRDREDTEAFF
TGTGCCAGCACCCGGGACAGGGAGGACACTGAAGCTTTCTTT
>TRBV27|NA|NA|TRBJ1-1
CASRPQDPNTEAFF
TGTGCCAGCAGACCACAGGACCCAAACACTGAAGCTTTCTTT
>TRBV18|TRBD1|NA|TRBJ2-5
CASSRDRGQETQYF
TGTGCCAGCTCAAGAGACAGGGGGCAAGAGACCCAGTACTTC
>TRBV3-1/TRBV3-2|NA|NA|TRBJ1-2
CASSQEPANYGYTF
TGTGCCAGCAGCCAAGAGCCAGCTAACTATGGCTACACCTTC
>TRBV7-9|TRBD1|few|TRBJ2-7
CASSGGGQVWGEQYF
TGTGCCAGCAGCGGAGGTGGACAGGTGTGGGGTGAGCAGTACTTC
>TRBV27|TRBD1|NA|TRBJ1-6
CASSFGTGVNSPLHF
TGTGCCAGCAGTTTTGGGACAGGTGTCAATTCACCCCTCCACTTT
>TRBV2|NA|NA|TRBJ1-5
CASSEQGSNQPQHF
TGTGCCAGCAGTGAACAGGGCAGCAATCAGCCCCAGCATTTT
>TRBV21-1|NA|NA|TRBJ1-2
CASSVRGQASGGYTF
TGTGCCAGCAGCGTACGGGGACAGGCCTCGGGTGGCTACACCTTC
>TRBV2|NA|NA|TRBJ2-1
CASSEVGAGEQFF
TGTGCCAGCAGTGAAGTGGGGGCAGGTGAGCAGTTCTTC
>TRBV5-4|TRBD2|NA|TRBJ2-2
CASSPGSGGVTGELFF
TGTGCCAGCAGCCCGGGAAGTGGGGGGGTAACCGGGGAGCTGTTTTTT
>TRBV7-8|TRBD2|once|TRBJ2-3
CASSFQGRGVTQYF
TGTGCCAGCAGCTTCCAGGGGCGGGGGGTTACGCAGTATTTT
>TRBV7-3|NA|NA|TRBJ2-2
CASSSQSGNTGELFF
TGTGCCAGCAGCTCCCAGTCAGGGAACACCGGGGAGCTGTTTTTT
>TRBV27|TRBD2|NA|TRBJ2-7
CASRLAGPSYEQYF
TGTGCCAGTCGACTAGCGGGACCCTCCTACGAGCAGTACTTC
>TRBV14|NA|NA|TRBJ1-4
CASSQERRDTALDEKLFF
TGTGCCAGCAGCCAAGAGAGACGTGACACCGCCTTAGATGAAAAACTGTTTTTT
>TRBV9|NA|NA|TRBJ2-1
CASSVGRSEVNEQFF
TGTGCCAGCAGCGTAGGGAGATCAGAGGTGAATGAGCAGTTCTTC
>TRBV2|NA|NA|TRBJ1-6
CASSETEGNSPLHF
TGTGCCAGCAGTGAGACAGAAGGTAATTCACCCCTCCACTTT
>TRBV30|TRBD1|few|TRBJ1-1
CAWDSGQGARDAFF
TGTGCCTGGGACTCGGGACAGGGGGCGAGGGATGCTTTCTTT
>TRBV5-4|NA|few|TRBJ1-2
CASSLGHLNYGYTF
TGTGCCAGCAGCTTGGGGCACCTTAACTATGGCTACACCTTC
>TRBV6-5|NA|NA|TRBJ1-1
CASTLGGTEAFF
TGTGCCAGCACCTTGGGGGGCACTGAAGCTTTCTTT